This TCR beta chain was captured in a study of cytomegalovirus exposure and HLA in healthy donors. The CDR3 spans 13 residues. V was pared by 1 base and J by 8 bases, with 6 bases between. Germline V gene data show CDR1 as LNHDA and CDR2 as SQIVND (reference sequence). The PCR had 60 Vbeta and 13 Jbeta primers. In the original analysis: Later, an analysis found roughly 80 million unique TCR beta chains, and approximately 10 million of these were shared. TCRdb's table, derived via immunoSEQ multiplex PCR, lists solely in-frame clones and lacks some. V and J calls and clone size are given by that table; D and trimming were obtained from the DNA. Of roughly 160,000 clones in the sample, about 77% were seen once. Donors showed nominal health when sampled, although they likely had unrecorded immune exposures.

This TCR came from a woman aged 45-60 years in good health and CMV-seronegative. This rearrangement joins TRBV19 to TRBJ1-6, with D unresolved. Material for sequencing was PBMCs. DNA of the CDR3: TGTGCCAGTAGTATAGGCGGGGATTCACCCCTCCACTTT. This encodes CASSIGGDSPLHF.